The 15 T cell receptor beta chains below all came from one sample that was sequenced in a study of long-term antiretroviral therapy in people with HIV. The run of the v3.0 immunoSEQ assay was at survey level. Measured with immunoSEQ multiplex PCR; TCRdb has only the in-frame clones, and not every one. This sample has roughly 45,000 clones, with about 88% found just once. Source: unsorted PBMCs, taken 0.8 years after starting antiretroviral therapy. The receptors were gathered from a young woman with HIV.

The chain employs TRBV7-8 and TRBJ1-4; D unclear. Per the germline V gene, CDR1 is SGHVS and CDR2 is FQNEAQ. V lost 5 bases and J lost 0, with 13 bases in between. The CDR3 length is 16 residues. The CDR3 here is CASSKPDAPTNEKLFF. CDR3 bases: TGTGCCAGCAGCAAACCCGACGCCCCAACTAATGAAAAACTGTTTTTT.

The V gene is TRBV14, the J gene TRBJ2-7; weak D call: TRBD2 (5 bases). Trimming took off 0 bases at V and 3 bases at J, with 9 bases between the two ends. There are 14 residues in the CDR3. Germline V gene data show CDR1 as SGHDN and CDR2 as FVKESK. The CDR3 loop is CASSQDRESYEQYF. The DNA for the CDR3 is TGTGCCAGCAGCCAAGATCGGGAAAGCTACGAGCAGTACTTC.

This chain connects TRBV5-8 to TRBJ2-7; 7 bases fit TRBD2. V lost 5 bases to trimming and J lost 0 bases; unmatched junction nucleotides: 8. The V gene's germline CDR1 is SGHTS and CDR2 YDEGEE. The CDR3 runs to 15 residues. DNA for the CDR3: TGTGCCAGCAGAAAACGGGGGGTTGTCTCCTACGAGCAGTACTTC. Residues: CASRKRGVVSYEQYF.

The J gene is TRBJ2-7, the V gene TRBV11-1; D tentatively fits TRBD1 or TRBD2 (5 bases each). Germline CDR1 SGHAT, CDR2 FQDESV (reference sequence). This CDR3 is built from 15 residues. The ends were cut back, 1 base at V and 2 bases at J, with 12 bases in the middle. The CDR3: CASSLGGTIPYEQYF. The CDR3 coding sequence is TGTGCCAGCAGCTTAGGGGGGACGATCCCCTACGAGCAGTACTTC.

V and J are TRBV9 and TRBJ2-3; 9 nucleotides line up with TRBD2. J gave up 2 bases and V 3 bases, and 13 bases lay outside the gene matches. There are 18 residues in the CDR3. Germline loops: CDR1 SGDLS, CDR2 YYNGEE. This chain's CDR3 is CASSGDQGLAGYTDTQYF. The CDR3 DNA sequence: TGTGCCAGCAGCGGGGACCAGGGACTAGCAGGTTACACAGATACGCAGTATTTT.

J is TRBJ2-7 and V is TRBV29-1, with TRBD2 identical over 11 bases. CDR1 is SQVTM, CDR2 ANQGSEA, per germline. This CDR3 has 16 residues. J lost 2 bases, V lost 3 bases, and 9 bases had no gene match. In nucleotides, the CDR3 is TGCAGCGTTGATCGGTCTCTACTAGCGGGGGCCTACGAGCAGTACTTC. Its protein product is CSVDRSLLAGAYEQYF.

The chain links TRBV4-1 to TRBJ2-7; TRBD1 matches 12 bases. Germline assignment: CDR1 MGHRA and CDR2 YSYEKL. Trimming took 6 bases from V and 7 from J; bases not matched to a gene: 10. The CDR3 length is 15 residues. The CDR3 sequence: CASRQPGQGAGEQYF. In DNA form, the CDR3 reads TGCGCCAGCAGGCAACCGGGACAGGGGGCCGGGGAGCAGTACTTC.

Remarks on this clone: A junction boundary mismatches the germline segment, possibly from a read error. This rearrangement joins TRBV9 to TRBJ1-1; D gene ambiguous. From germline, CDR1 is SGDLS and CDR2 YYNGEE. This CDR3 region has 14 residues. The CDR3 is CASSPPFSNPEAFF. CDR3 nucleotides: TGTGCCAGCAGCCCACCTTTTTCGAACCCTGAAGCTTTCTTT.

V and J are TRBV11-2 and TRBJ2-3; TRBD2 matches at 8 bases. The trim removed 1 base at V and 5 bases at J, leaving 8 bases unmatched. The CDR3 spans 16 residues. In germline, CDR1 is SGHAT, CDR2 FQNNGV. The CDR3 region is CASSLAAGGLVDTQYF. The CDR3 DNA is TGTGCCAGCAGCTTAGCGGCGGGGGGCTTGGTAGATACGCAGTATTTT.

The rearrangement joins TRBV28 to TRBJ1-5; 7 bases match TRBD1. The CDR3 totals 14 residues. The V gene end was trimmed by 9 bases and the J gene end by 0 bases; junction bases not matched to a gene: 5. Looked up from germline, CDR1 is MDHEN and CDR2 is SYDVKM. CDR3 DNA: TGTGCCAGTACAGGGGCGTCTAGCAATCAGCCCCAGCATTTT. Translating gives CASTGASSNQPQHF.

The gene calls are TRBV15 and TRBJ2-7, with 9 nucleotides matching TRBD1. The CDR3 runs to 15 residues. The germline CDR1 and CDR2 sequences are LNHNV and YYDKDF (reference sequence). J was trimmed by 3 bases and V by 0 bases; bases with no gene match: 3. The CDR3: CATSREGQGNYEQYF. In nucleotides, the CDR3 is TGTGCCACCAGCAGAGAGGGACAGGGTAACTACGAGCAGTACTTC.

The chain combines TRBV6-1 with TRBJ1-2; 10 positions match TRBD1. The V and J ends lost 8 bases and 4 bases, in that order; junction bases with no gene match: 1. CDR1 is MNHNS and CDR2 is SASEGT in the germline V gene. CDR3 length: 12 amino acids. In DNA, the CDR3 is TGTGCCAGCGGACAGGGGGTCTATGGCTACACCTTC. Translated: CASGQGVYGYTF.

The table lists this clone with a few counts. The chain carries TRBV5-1 and TRBJ1-1; D unclear. Germline CDR1 SGHRS, CDR2 YFSETQ. The CDR3 loop spans 12 amino acids. V was pared by 5 bases and J by 3 bases, with 8 bases between. CDR3 sequence (DNA): TGCGCCAGCAGTACTGGACACACTGAAGCTTTCTTT. The encoded protein is CASSTGHTEAFF. Based on the CDR3 plus reference TRBV5-1 and TRBJ1-1, the full variable domain is KAGVTQTPRYLIKTRGQQVTLSCSPISGHRSVSWYQQTPGQGLQFLFEYFSETQRNKGNFPGRFSGRQFSNSRSEMNVSTLELGDSALYLCASSTGHTEAFFGQGTRLTVV.

The chain links TRBV6-5 to TRBJ1-2, with a possible D match to TRBD1 (6 bases). The CDR3 loop spans 14 amino acids. The V gene lost 5 bases and the J gene lost 3 bases, with 13 bases spanning the gap. Germline V gene data show CDR1 as MNHEY and CDR2 as SVGAGI. The DNA for the CDR3 is TGTGCCAGCAGTGACCTCGGGGGCTACTATGGCTACACCTTC. This translates into CASSDLGGYYGYTF.

J is TRBJ2-5 and V is TRBV4-2; D is unclear. V gave up 3 bases and J gave up 2 bases, with 10 bases separating them. Germline CDR1 reads LGHNA; CDR2 reads YNFKEQ. CDR3 length equals 14 residues. The CDR3 bases are TGTGCCAGCAGCCACTCGGAATTACAAGAGACCCAGTACTTC. Its translation: CASSHSELQETQYF.